This T cell receptor beta chain was sequenced in a study of tumor-infiltrating lymphocytes in primary liver carcinoma (dated by TCRdb to the late 2010s). For the wider study: Between November 2015 and early 2016, roughly five patients in China with histopathologically diagnosed primary liver carcinoma had their tumors surgically resected. Of the five patients (three men and two women, aged 30 to 69 years), four had hepatocellular carcinoma and one had combined HCC and intrahepatic cholangiocarcinoma. The five patients had tumors staged T1-T3 N0M0, with maximum diameters ranging from roughly 4 to 10 cm. Each sample produced about 3.5 to 7.5 million productive TCRbeta reads, and read depth showed no significant difference between tissue types. The study combined TCRbeta repertoire sequencing, expression microarrays and whole-exome sequencing across five regions of each liver tumor, with adjacent normal tissue and blood. TCRbeta repertoire sequencing covered 35 specimens from 5 patients: 25 tumor regions, 5 adjacent noncancerous liver tissues and 5 peripheral blood samples. Reproducibility between technical replicate repertoires was high, with correlation coefficients above 0.98 and mean shared-clone rates about 0.9.

Overall study outcomes, separate from this receptor: A significantly larger repertoire fraction was made up by the top 250 clones in tumors than in blood (p = 0.039). Because the samples were bulk and unsorted, CD4+ and CD8+ T cell repertoires could not be compared. Only five or six patients were included in the study, and the authors note that the findings should be validated in a larger study. Only the TCR beta chain was sequenced, which likely underestimates true repertoire diversity because unpaired alpha chains were not captured. Repertoire overlap was higher between tumor regions (mean around 35%) than tumor-adjacent (approximately 17%) or tumor-blood (14%) pairs, consistent with antigen-driven expansion.

The CDR3 length equals 15 residues, ends included. Just the 45-base CDR3 DNA is kept, in frame starting at base 1. For CDR1 and CDR2, the germline V gene lists SGHRS and YFSETQ. Remarks on this clonotype: It lacks a known antigen. The conserved phenylalanine or tryptophan normally closing the CDR3 is absent here, so this likely arose from a read error.

Blood RNA was extracted from unsorted whole blood with TRIzol reagent; germline DNA came from the DNeasy Blood & Tissue kit. Patients had chronic HBV infection and were treatment-naive at sampling. Before surgery, around 4 milliliters of peripheral blood were drawn into K2EDTA tubes. TCRbeta-specific cDNA was reverse-transcribed from roughly 500 ng total RNA using a constant-region primer and ProtoScript II reverse transcriptase. The TCRbeta libraries were prepared through three rounds of nested multiplex PCR following a slightly modified ARM-PCR procedure. The first two PCR rounds used multiplex TRBV1-TRBV30 forward primers with a Cbeta reverse primer, each for approximately 9 cycles. Sample barcodes and Illumina adapters were added in a final 25-cycle PCR using Deep VentR polymerase. Before sequencing, amplicons of 200-500 bp were purified from gel using a QIAquick gel extraction kit. An Illumina HiSeq 2500 was used to sequence the TCRbeta amplicons, generating 250-bp paired-end reads. On the study's bioinformatics: To recover full CDR3 sequences, reads were quality-trimmed using Trimmomatic v0.33 and paired reads were then merged using FLASH v1.2.11. MiGEC v1.2.1b assigned V, D and J germline segments to the rearranged TCRbeta sequences. Clonotype statistics and Shannon-Wiener diversity indices were computed with VDJtools v1.0.0. To reduce sampling bias, subsequent analyses other than the diversity analysis used only the 250 most abundant clonotypes in each sample. TCRdb handled the public reads itself, with Q25 trimming in fastp and clone calling in MiXCR, and kept productive beta chains. Each entry is one CDR3 protein sequence, shown with its most common DNA and genes. The V and J calls come from TCRdb's annotation, not from the publication. Within this sample are about 330,000 distinct CDR3 sequences, with less than 65% of them counted one time only. The top ten hold about 6% of the sample.

Recombination connected TRBV5-1 to TRBJ2-2, with an unclear D gene assignment. The material sequenced was peripheral blood. This receptor was taken from a man aged 40-55 years with primary liver carcinoma and hepatitis B virus infection. The sequenced DNA is TGTGCCAGCAGCTTGTATCCCTTAGCCACCGGGGAGCTGTTTTCT. It encodes CASSLYPLATGELFS.